This T cell receptor (beta chain) was identified during a study of T cells in localized non-small cell lung cancer. Overall study findings and caveats: Uninvolved adjacent lung showed peak T cell clonality, exceeding tumor. Adjacent lung had a median roughly 58 of the 100 largest tumor clones. Analysis by sequencing included only one tumor region, so heterogeneity remains possible.

V lost 1 base and J lost 2, with 18 bases in between. This CDR3 is built from 18 residues. Notes on this clone: Its target is not known.

TCRdb's copy holds only in-frame clones and misses some; the assay was immunoSEQ multiplex PCR. The sample includes about 1,300 clones, around 23% of them seen just once. The chain has TRBV23-1 and TRBJ1-5; D is uncertain. TRBV23-1 is known as an ORF, though its function is uncertain. The sample was lung tumor tissue, taken before any cancer treatment. The TCR was taken from a man aged 40-75 years with stage II squamous cell lung carcinoma. In nucleotides, the CDR3 is TGCGCCAGCAGTCAATTTGAGCGTCCCCCGGCGGGCAATCAGCCCCAGCATTTT. This sequence encodes CASSQFERPPAGNQPQHF.